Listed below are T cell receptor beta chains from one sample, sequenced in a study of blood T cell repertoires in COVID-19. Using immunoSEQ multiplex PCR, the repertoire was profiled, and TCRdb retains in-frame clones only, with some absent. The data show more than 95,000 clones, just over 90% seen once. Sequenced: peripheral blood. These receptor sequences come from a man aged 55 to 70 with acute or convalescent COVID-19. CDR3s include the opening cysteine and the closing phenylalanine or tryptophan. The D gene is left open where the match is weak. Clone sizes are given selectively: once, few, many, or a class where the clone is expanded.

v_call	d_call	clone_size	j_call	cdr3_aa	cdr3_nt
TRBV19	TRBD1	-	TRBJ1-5	CASSMGSGQGRMGNQPQHF	TGTGCCAGTAGTATGGGGTCAGGACAGGGTCGTATGGGCAATCAGCCCCAGCATTTT
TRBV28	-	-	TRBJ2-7	CASSLAGAQIYEQYF	TGTGCCAGCAGTTTAGCAGGTGCACAGATCTACGAGCAGTACTTC
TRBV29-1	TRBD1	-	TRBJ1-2	CSVGRLRGQGRNYGYTF	TGCAGCGTTGGCCGCCTAAGGGGGCAGGGGAGGAACTATGGCTACACCTTC
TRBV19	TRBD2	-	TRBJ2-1	CASSIGAGGPGEQFF	TGTGCCAGTAGTATAGGGGCGGGGGGGCCTGGTGAGCAGTTCTTC
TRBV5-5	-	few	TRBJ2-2	CASSLDGAPGELFF	TGTGCCAGCAGCTTGGATGGAGCCCCCGGGGAGCTGTTTTTT
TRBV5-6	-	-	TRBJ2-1	CASSSLTSPHEQFF	TGTGCCAGCAGCTCGCTTACTAGCCCTCATGAGCAGTTCTTC
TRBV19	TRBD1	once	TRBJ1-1	CASSTYWTGVENTEAFF	TGTGCCAGTAGTACGTACTGGACAGGGGTCGAGAACACTGAAGCTTTCTTT
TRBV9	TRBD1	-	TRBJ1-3	CASSEGATGNTIYF	TGTGCCAGCAGCGAGGGGGCGACTGGAAACACCATATATTTT
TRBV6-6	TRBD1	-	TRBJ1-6	CASSSLPGQANSPLHF	TGTGCCAGCAGTTCGCTACCGGGACAGGCTAATTCACCCCTCCACTTT
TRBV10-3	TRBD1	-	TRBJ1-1	CAIRGQGERTEAFF	TGTGCCATCAGGGGACAGGGGGAGAGAACTGAAGCTTTCTTT
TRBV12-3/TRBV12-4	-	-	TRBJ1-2	CASSLRPGGGYTF	TGTGCCAGCAGTTTAAGGCCCGGGGGGGGCTACACCTTC
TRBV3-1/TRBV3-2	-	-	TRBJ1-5	CASSQEQGQPQHF	TGTGCCAGCAGCCAAGAACAGGGTCAGCCCCAGCATTTT
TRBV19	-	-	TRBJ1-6	CASSPQGRGYYSPLHF	TGTGCCAGTAGTCCACAGGGTAGAGGGTATTATTCACCCCTCCACTTT
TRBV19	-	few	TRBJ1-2	CASTHPGGRLSGYTF	TGTGCCAGTACTCATCCCGGGGGGCGGTTGAGTGGCTACACCTTC
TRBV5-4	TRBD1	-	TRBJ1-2	CASSLDFLGQGNYGYTF	TGTGCCAGCAGCTTGGATTTCTTAGGACAGGGAAACTATGGCTACACCTTC
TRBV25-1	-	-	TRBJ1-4	CASSEQGGINEKLFF	TGTGCCAGCAGTGAACAGGGTGGGATTAATGAAAAACTGTTTTTT
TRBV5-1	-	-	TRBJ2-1	CASSLVGDSYNEQFF	TGCGCCAGCAGCTTGGTCGGGGACTCCTACAATGAGCAGTTCTTC
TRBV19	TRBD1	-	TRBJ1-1	CASSIGTATEAFF	TGTGCCAGTAGTATTGGGACAGCCACTGAAGCTTTCTTT
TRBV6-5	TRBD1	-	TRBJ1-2	CASSYSTGGNYGYTF	TGTGCCAGCAGTTACTCGACAGGGGGGAACTATGGCTACACCTTC
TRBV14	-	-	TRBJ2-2	CASSQYTNPGELFF	TGTGCCAGCAGCCAATATACTAATCCCGGGGAGCTGTTTTTT
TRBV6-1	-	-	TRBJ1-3	CASSEFFQGGNTIYF	TGTGCCAGCAGTGAATTTTTTCAGGGAGGAAACACCATATATTTT
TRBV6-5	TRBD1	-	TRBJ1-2	CASRRGTGTNYGYTF	TGTGCCAGCAGACGAGGGACAGGGACTAACTATGGCTACACCTTC
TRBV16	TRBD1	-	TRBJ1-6	CASSQSEPGQGFSPLHF	TGTGCCAGCAGCCAATCGGAACCGGGACAGGGGTTTTCACCCCTCCACTTT
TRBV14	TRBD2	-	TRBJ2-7	CASSRTSGLRYEQYF	TGTGCCAGCAGTCGGACTAGCGGCCTTAGGTACGAGCAGTACTTC
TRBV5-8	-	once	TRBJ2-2	CASSPGGRAAGELFF	TGTGCCAGCAGCCCGGGGGGCAGGGCCGCCGGGGAGCTGTTTTTT
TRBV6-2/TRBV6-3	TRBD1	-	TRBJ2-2	CASSYWDRGRTGELFF	TGTGCCAGCAGTTATTGGGACAGGGGCCGCACCGGGGAGCTGTTTTTT
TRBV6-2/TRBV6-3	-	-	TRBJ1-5	CASSSTGASNQPQHF	TGTGCCAGCAGCTCGACAGGCGCGTCCAATCAGCCCCAGCATTTT
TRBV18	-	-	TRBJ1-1	CASSPDRLATEAFF	TGTGCCAGCTCACCAGACAGGCTGGCCACTGAAGCTTTCTTT
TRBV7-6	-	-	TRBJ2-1	CASSPGVADYNEQFF	TGTGCCAGCAGCCCCGGGGTAGCGGACTACAATGAGCAGTTCTTC
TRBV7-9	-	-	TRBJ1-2	CASSVDSANYGYTF	TGTGCCAGCAGCGTCGACAGTGCTAACTATGGCTACACCTTC
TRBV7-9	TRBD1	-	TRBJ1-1	CASSSTGALGTEAFF	TGTGCCAGCAGCTCGACAGGGGCCTTGGGGACTGAAGCTTTCTTT
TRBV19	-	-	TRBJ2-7	CASSRRDSYYEQYF	TGTGCCAGTAGTCGAAGGGACTCTTACTACGAGCAGTACTTC